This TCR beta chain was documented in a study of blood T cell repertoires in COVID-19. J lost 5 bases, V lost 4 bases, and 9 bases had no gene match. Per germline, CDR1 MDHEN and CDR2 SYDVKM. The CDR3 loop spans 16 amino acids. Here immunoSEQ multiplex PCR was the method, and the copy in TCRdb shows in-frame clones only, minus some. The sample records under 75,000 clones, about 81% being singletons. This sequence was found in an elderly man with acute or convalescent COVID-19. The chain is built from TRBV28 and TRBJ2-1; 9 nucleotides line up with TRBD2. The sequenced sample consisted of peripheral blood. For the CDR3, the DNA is TGTGCCAGCAGTTCCCCGGCTAGCGGGGATAACAATGAGCAGTTCTTC. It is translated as CASSSPASGDNNEQFF.